This is a list of T cell receptor beta chains from one sample in a study of T-cell memory formation after mild COVID-19. TCRdb fed the 5' RACE reads into MiXCR, producing one record per CDR3 protein. The table lists 140,000 to 150,000 distinct CDR3 sequences, 15% to 20% of them singletons, with approximately 2% in the top ten. Specimen: PBMCs or a T cell subset sorted from them (not recorded which). The receptors stem from an adult woman who had mild COVID-19 (a few samples of this study predate the infection). Cell type and time point are not known. Both conserved end residues are part of each CDR3. D genes are given only for firm matches. Clone sizes are given selectively: once, few, many, or a class where the clone is expanded.

D gene,clone size,V gene,J gene,CDR3 protein,CDR3 DNA
-,-,TRBV20-1,TRBJ1-2,CSARIQGTYGYTF,TGCAGTGCTAGGATACAGGGTACTTATGGCTACACCTTC
-,-,TRBV24-1,TRBJ2-2,CATSDSSRGNGELFF,TGTGCCACCAGTGATTCCTCACGGGGAAACGGGGAGCTGTTTTTT
-,-,TRBV20-1,TRBJ2-3,CSAIDGSGSADTQYF,TGCAGTGCGATCGACGGGAGTGGGTCCGCGGATACGCAGTATTTT
-,few,TRBV7-3,TRBJ2-2,CASSLRSGADGELFF,TGTGCCAGCAGCTTAAGATCAGGGGCGGACGGGGAGCTGTTTTTT
-,-,TRBV18,TRBJ1-1,CASSPVGMNTEAFF,TGTGCCAGCTCACCGGTGGGAATGAACACTGAAGCTTTCTTT
-,-,TRBV30,TRBJ2-1,CAWRRRRGVRTTINEQFF,TGTGCCTGGAGGAGGCGGAGGGGGGTCCGCACAACTATCAATGAGCAGTTCTTC
TRBD2,few,TRBV7-8,TRBJ2-3,CASSLFRTRASTDTQYF,TGTGCCAGCAGCTTATTTAGGACTAGGGCAAGCACAGATACGCAGTATTTT
TRBD1,few,TRBV7-2,TRBJ2-5,CASSLQRTGQETQYF,TGTGCCAGCAGCTTACAAAGGACAGGGCAAGAGACCCAGTACTTC
-,few,TRBV5-1,TRBJ2-5,CASRSGAPRETQYF,TGCGCCAGCCGATCGGGGGCCCCCCGGGAGACCCAGTACTTC
-,once,TRBV6-1,TRBJ1-5,CASSANSNQPQHF,TGTGCCAGCAGTGCTAATAGCAATCAGCCCCAGCATTTT
-,few,TRBV12-3/TRBV12-4,TRBJ2-4,CASSPTKNIQYF,TGTGCCAGCAGCCCCACTAAAAACATTCAGTACTTC
-,few,TRBV20-1,TRBJ2-5,CSAREGFGGARRETQYF,TGCAGTGCTAGAGAGGGGTTTGGGGGGGCTCGTCGAGAGACCCAGTACTTC
-,-,TRBV24-1,TRBJ1-5,CATGRDQPQHF,TGTGCCACCGGTAGGGATCAGCCCCAGCATTTT
-,-,TRBV20-1,TRBJ2-1,CSATRLGSSYNEQFF,TGCAGTGCTACTCGTCTTGGCAGCTCCTACAATGAGCAGTTCTTC
TRBD1,-,TRBV20-1,TRBJ2-5,CSAPGQQETQYF,TGCAGTGCCCCGGGACAGCAAGAGACCCAGTACTTC
-,few,TRBV4-2,TRBJ1-1,CASSQTLSLRAFF,TGTGCCAGCAGCCAAACTCTTTCTCTGCGGGCTTTCTTT
-,few,TRBV20-1,TRBJ1-1,CSAGKAGAHMNTEAFF,TGCAGTGCTGGGAAAGCAGGGGCGCACATGAACACTGAAGCTTTCTTT
TRBD2,-,TRBV7-3,TRBJ2-3,CASSTSPRGGLDTQYF,TGTGCCAGCAGCACCAGTCCTCGCGGGGGGTTGGATACGCAGTATTTT
-,-,TRBV9,TRBJ2-7,CASSSGTGSEQYF,TGTGCCAGCAGCTCAGGCACGGGGTCCGAGCAGTACTTC
-,-,TRBV7-2,TRBJ2-4,CASSFPTGSGNIQYF,TGTGCCAGCAGCTTCCCGACAGGTTCGGGAAACATTCAGTACTTC
-,few,TRBV15,TRBJ2-7,CATSRDGGSYEQYF,TGTGCCACCAGCAGAGACGGGGGATCCTACGAGCAGTACTTC
-,few,TRBV9,TRBJ2-1,CASSVVGTSSYNEQFF,TGTGCCAGCAGCGTAGTCGGAACAAGCTCCTACAATGAGCAGTTCTTC
-,few,TRBV20-1,TRBJ2-7,CSATKGGSYEQYF,TGCAGTGCCACGAAGGGAGGATCCTACGAGCAGTACTTC
TRBD1,many,TRBV5-1,TRBJ1-2,CASSLGTDGYGYTF,TGCGCCAGCAGCTTAGGGACAGATGGCTATGGCTACACCTTC
TRBD2,many,TRBV7-6,TRBJ2-3,CASSLAGTSGGLAQYF,TGTGCCAGCAGCTTAGCTGGGACTAGCGGGGGTTTGGCGCAGTATTTT
-,few,TRBV7-9,TRBJ1-1,CASSLWAGRTNTEAFF,TGTGCCAGCAGCTTATGGGCTGGACGGACGAACACTGAAGCTTTCTTT
-,few,TRBV7-3,TRBJ2-1,CASSQPRMNEQFF,TGTGCCAGCAGCCAGCCCAGGATGAATGAGCAGTTCTTC
-,-,TRBV12-3/TRBV12-4,TRBJ1-1,CASSSRPQGSEAFF,TGTGCCAGCAGTTCGAGGCCCCAGGGTTCCGAAGCTTTCTTT